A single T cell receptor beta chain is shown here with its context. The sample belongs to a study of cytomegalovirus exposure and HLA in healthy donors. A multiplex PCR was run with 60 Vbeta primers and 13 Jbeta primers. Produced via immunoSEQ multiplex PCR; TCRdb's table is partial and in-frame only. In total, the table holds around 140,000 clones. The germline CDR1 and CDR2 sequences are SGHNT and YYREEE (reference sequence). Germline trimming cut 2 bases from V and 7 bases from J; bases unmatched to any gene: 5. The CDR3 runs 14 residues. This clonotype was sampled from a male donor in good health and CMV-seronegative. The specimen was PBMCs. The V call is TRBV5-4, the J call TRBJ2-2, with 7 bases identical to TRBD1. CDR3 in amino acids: CASSFDRDGGELFF. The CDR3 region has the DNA TGTGCCAGCAGCTTTGACAGGGACGGCGGGGAGCTGTTTTTT.